Here is one TCR beta chain with its context. Its antigen remains undetermined. Base qualities are not provided; no much larger clone lies one nucleotide away. Its CDR3 holds 13 amino acids, cysteine through phenylalanine. Here the CDR3 DNA is all that survives: 39 bases in frame from base 1. In the germline V gene, CDR1 corresponds to SGHNT and CDR2 to YENEEA. V is pruned by 0 bases and J by 5 bases, leaving 0 bases of the junction without a gene match. The immunoSEQ assay at survey resolution was used to sequence TCRbeta rearrangements from genomic DNA. As for the authors' bioinformatics: In the TCR sequencing data, the lowest productive clonotype frequency that could be detected was 2.59 x 10-5. Analyses included only productive TCRbeta rearrangements, meaning complete and in-frame sequences. Sample clonality was computed as Simpson clonality in the immunoSEQ Analyzer version 3.0. Clones were binned by frequency as very rare, small, medium, large (1-20%) or hyperexpanded (>20%). Generation probabilities were estimated with OLGA 1.2.3, V-gene circos plots were generated with VDJtools, specificities were searched for in VDJdb, and CDR3 motifs were identified with GLIPH. As stored in TCRdb, this immuneACCESS dataset retains in-frame rearrangements with V and J assigned. A fraction of the clones does not appear; measured against another copy, unresolved V genes explain less than half of the discrepancy, and the remainder lacks a known reason. The DNA gave D and trimming, while V, J and clone size come from that table. The sample table records 25,000 to 40,000 clones; roughly 79% of these occur just once. The ten largest clonotypes hold roughly 4.5% of the sample.

This sample was included in a study of STAT5B mutations in CD4+ large granular lymphocyte leukemia (dated by TCRdb to the early 2020s). A note on the overall study: Among healthy controls, the CDR3 'QG' motif was associated with a particular HLA allele. The study compared the TCRbeta repertoires of patients with CD4+ T-cell large granular lymphocyte leukemia against the TCRbeta repertoires of healthy blood donors. Flow cytometry on FACSCanto II or FACSVerse showed that the purified fractions were more than 95% pure among lymphocytes.

Healthy controls were some 34 blood donors whose buffy coats came from the Finnish Red Cross blood service. All TCR-sequenced material derived from peripheral blood: patient blood samples and healthy donor buffy coats. Ficoll-Hypaque gradient centrifugation was used to isolate peripheral blood mononuclear cells. CD4+ cells were magnetically purified from the buffy coats of healthy controls. The Gentra Puregene Cell and Tissue kit was used to extract genomic DNA, and a Qubit 2.0 fluorometer was used to measure the amount of genomic DNA. Results the study describes overall, beyond this receptor: The main leukemic clonotypes were found to be private to each patient, although 25% to 30% of the main leukemic clonotypes were detected at low frequency in the non-leukemic repertoires of other patients. The data were not HLA-matched, and the relatively small sample size could explain the higher clonality seen in CD4+ compared with CD8+ T-LGLL. CD4-sorted patient repertoires appeared more clonal than healthy CD4+ repertoires, and this difference persisted after removing the putative leukemic clones. TRBV06-family usage was enriched among the top patient clones (8/27) compared with healthy controls (2/35).

This sequence was found in a human donor in good health. Sequences were obtained from CD4+ T cells from blood buffy coats. This chain joins TRBV11-3 to TRBJ2-5; 7 middle bases align to TRBD2. The encoded CDR3 is CASSLEGGETQYF. Here is the DNA: TGTGCCAGCAGCTTAGAGGGGGGGGAGACCCAGTACTTC. Reference TRBV11-3 and TRBJ2-5 genes cover what lies past the CDR3, so the full variable domain is EAGVVQSPRYKIIEKKQPVAFWCNPISGHNTLYWYLQNLGQGPELLIRYENEEAVDDSQLPKDRFSAERLKGVDSTLKIQPAELGDSAVYLCASSLEGGETQYFGPGTRLLVL.